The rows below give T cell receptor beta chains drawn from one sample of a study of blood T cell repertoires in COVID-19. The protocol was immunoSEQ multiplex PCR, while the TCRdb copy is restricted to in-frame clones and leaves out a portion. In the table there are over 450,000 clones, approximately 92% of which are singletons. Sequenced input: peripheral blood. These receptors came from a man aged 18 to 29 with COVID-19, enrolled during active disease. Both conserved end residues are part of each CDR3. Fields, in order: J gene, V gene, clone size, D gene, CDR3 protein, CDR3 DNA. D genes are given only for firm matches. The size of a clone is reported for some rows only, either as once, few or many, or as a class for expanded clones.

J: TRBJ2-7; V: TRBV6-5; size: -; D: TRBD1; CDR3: CASSRAGGSYEQYF; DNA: TGTGCCAGCAGCCGCGCAGGGGGCTCCTACGAGCAGTACTTC
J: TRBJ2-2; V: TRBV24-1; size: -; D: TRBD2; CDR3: CATSDLTSGNLGELFF; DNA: TGTGCCACCAGTGATTTGACTAGCGGGAATCTCGGGGAGCTGTTTTTT
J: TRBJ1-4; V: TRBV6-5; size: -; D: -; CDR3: CASSYGATNEKLFF; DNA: TGTGCCAGCAGTTATGGAGCAACTAATGAAAAACTGTTTTTT
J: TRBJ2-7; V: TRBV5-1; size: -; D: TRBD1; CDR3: CASSLETGQSYEQYF; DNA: TGCGCCAGCAGCTTAGAGACAGGGCAATCCTACGAGCAGTACTTC
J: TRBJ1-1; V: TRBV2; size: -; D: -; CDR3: CASSPGQRLEAFF; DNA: TGTGCCAGCAGTCCCGGACAGAGATTGGAAGCTTTCTTT
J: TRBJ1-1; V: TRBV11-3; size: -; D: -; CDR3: CASSVETNTEAFF; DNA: TGTGCCAGCAGCGTGGAGACGAACACTGAAGCTTTCTTT
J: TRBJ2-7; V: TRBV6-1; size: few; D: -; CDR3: CASSEEDPPTYEQYF; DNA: TGTGCCAGCAGTGAGGAGGATCCCCCCACCTACGAGCAGTACTTC
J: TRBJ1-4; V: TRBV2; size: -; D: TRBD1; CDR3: CARKGTANEKLFF; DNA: TGTGCCAGGAAGGGGACAGCCAATGAAAAACTGTTTTTT
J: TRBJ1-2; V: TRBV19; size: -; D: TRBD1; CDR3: CASSPPDRGGGYTF; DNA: TGTGCCAGTAGTCCTCCGGACAGGGGAGGAGGCTACACCTTC
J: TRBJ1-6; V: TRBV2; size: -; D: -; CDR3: CASSSDRINSPLHF; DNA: TGTGCCAGCAGCTCGGACAGAATTAATTCACCCCTCCACTTT
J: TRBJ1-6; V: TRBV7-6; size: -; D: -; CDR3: CASSSNFNSPLHF; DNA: TGTGCCAGCAGCAGTAACTTTAATTCACCCCTCCACTTT
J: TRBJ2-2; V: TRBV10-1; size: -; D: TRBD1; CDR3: CASRTTGVPDTGELFF; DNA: TGCGCCAGCAGAACTACAGGGGTTCCCGACACCGGGGAGCTGTTTTTT
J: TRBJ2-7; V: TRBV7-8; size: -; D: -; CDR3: CASSRTVSYEQYF; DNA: TGTGCCAGCAGCCGGACAGTCTCCTACGAGCAGTACTTC
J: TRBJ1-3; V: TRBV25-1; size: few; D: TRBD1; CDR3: CASTSIGQGKGNTIYF; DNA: TGTGCCAGCACCTCTATCGGACAGGGTAAAGGAAACACCATATATTTT
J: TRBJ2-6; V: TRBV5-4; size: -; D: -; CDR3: CASSGLSGANVLTF; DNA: TGTGCCAGCAGCGGACTCTCTGGGGCCAACGTCCTGACTTTC